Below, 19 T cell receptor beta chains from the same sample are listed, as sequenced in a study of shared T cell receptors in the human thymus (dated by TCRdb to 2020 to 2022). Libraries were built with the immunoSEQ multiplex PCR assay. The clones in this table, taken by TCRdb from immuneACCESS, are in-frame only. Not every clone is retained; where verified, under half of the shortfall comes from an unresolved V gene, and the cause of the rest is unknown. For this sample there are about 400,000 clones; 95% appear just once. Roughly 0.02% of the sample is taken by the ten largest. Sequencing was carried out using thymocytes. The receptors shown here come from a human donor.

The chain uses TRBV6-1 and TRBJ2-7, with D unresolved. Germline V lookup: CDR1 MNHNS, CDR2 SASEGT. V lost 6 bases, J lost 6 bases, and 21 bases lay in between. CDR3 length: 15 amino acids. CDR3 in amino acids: CASSESVGLGREQYF. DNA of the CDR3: TGTGCCAGCAGCGAATCGGTAGGGCTGGGTCGCGAGCAGTACTTC.

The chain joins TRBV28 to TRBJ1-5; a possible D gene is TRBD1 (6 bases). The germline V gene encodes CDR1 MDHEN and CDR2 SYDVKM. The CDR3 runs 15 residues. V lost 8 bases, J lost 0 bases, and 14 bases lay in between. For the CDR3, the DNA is TGTGCCAGCGTAGAAAGAGGGGGTAGCAATCAGCCCCAGCATTTT. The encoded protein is CASVERGGSNQPQHF.

The CDR3 loop is CASSLLTNSMNTEAFF. The CDR3 region has the DNA TGTGCCAGCAGTTTATTGACAAACTCCATGAACACTGAAGCTTTCTTT. The chain carries TRBV28 and TRBJ1-1; D is unresolved. The CDR3 has 16 residues. Germline values: CDR1 MDHEN, CDR2 SYDVKM. Trimming pared 1 base from V and 0 bases from J, leaving 12 bases between.

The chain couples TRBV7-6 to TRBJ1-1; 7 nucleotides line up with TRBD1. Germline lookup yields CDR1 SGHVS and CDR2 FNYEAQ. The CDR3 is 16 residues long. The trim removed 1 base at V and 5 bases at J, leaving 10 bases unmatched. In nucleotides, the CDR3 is TGTGCCAGCAGCTTAGTGGCAGGGGGAGTATGGACTGAAGCTTTCTTT. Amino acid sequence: CASSLVAGGVWTEAFF.

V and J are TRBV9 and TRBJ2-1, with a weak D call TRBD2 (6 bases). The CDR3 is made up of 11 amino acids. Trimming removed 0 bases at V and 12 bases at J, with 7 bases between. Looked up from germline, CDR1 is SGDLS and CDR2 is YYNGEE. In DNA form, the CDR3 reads TGTGCCAGCAGCGTAGGGGGGGTGCAGTTCTTC. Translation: CASSVGGVQFF.

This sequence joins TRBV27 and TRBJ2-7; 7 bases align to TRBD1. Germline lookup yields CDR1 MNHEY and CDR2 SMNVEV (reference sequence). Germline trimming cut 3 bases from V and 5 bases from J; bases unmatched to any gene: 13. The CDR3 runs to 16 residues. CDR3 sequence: CASSFKRAGGNDEQYF. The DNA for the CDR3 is TGTGCCAGCAGTTTCAAGAGGGCAGGGGGTAATGACGAGCAGTACTTC.

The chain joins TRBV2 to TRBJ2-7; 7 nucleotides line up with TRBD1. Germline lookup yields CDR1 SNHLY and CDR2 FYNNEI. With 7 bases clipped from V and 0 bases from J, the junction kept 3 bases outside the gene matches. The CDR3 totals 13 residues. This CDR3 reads CASIGTDSYEQYF. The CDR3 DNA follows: TGTGCCAGCATTGGGACAGACTCCTACGAGCAGTACTTC.

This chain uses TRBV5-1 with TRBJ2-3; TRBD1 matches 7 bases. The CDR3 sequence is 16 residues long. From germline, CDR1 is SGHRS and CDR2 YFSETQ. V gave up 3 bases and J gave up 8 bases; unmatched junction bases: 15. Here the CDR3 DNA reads TGCGCCAGCAGCTCCCCCTCAGACAGGGAAGGGGGTACGCAGTATTTT. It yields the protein CASSSPSDREGGTQYF.

Here the CDR3 DNA reads TGTGCCAGCAGCCACCAAGGGTACCCCACGGGCGAGCAGTACTTC. Amino acid sequence: CASSHQGYPTGEQYF. This chain links TRBV6-5 with TRBJ2-7; no definite D call. The CDR3 contains 15 residues. CDR1 and CDR2 (germline): MNHEY, SVGAGI. V was shortened by 6 bases and J by 6 bases, with 21 bases between the two germline ends.

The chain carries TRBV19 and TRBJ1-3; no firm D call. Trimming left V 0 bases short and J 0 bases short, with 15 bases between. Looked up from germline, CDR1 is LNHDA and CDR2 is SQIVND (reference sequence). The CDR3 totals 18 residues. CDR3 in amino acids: CASSIEDHCRYSGNTIYF. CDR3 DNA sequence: TGTGCCAGTAGTATAGAGGATCACTGCCGCTACTCTGGAAACACCATATATTTT.

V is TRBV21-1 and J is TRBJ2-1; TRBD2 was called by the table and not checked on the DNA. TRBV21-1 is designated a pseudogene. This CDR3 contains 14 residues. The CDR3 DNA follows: TGTGCCGGCCGGCGCGGGCGGGAGAGGCATGAGCAGTTCTTC. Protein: CAGRRGRERHEQFF.

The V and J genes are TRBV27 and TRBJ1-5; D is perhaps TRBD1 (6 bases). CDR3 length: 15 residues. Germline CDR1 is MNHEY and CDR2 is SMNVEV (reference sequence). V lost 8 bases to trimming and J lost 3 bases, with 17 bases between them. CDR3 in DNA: TGTGCCAGCTTCCCACGGGGGGCCCCCAATCAGCCCCAGCATTTT. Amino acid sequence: CASFPRGAPNQPQHF.

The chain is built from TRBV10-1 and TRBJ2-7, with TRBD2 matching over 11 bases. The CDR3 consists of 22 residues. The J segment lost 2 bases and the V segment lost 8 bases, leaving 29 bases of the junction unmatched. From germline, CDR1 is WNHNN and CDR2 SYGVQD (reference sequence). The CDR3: CASSPIRKPRTSGSPDTYEQYF. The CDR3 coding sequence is TGCGCCAGCTCCCCAATACGTAAACCGAGAACTAGCGGGAGTCCGGACACCTACGAGCAGTACTTC.

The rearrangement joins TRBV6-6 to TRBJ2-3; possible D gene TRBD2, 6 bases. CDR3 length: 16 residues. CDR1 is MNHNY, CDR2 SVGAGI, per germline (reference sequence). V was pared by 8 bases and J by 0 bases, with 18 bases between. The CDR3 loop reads CASRRITGDSTDTQYF. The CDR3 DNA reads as TGTGCCAGCCGGAGGATTACGGGGGATAGCACAGATACGCAGTATTTT.

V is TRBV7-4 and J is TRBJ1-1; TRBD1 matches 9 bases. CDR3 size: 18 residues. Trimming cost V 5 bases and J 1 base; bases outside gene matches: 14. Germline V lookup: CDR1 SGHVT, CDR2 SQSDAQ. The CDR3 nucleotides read TGTGCCAGCAGCCCGCCCGACCGGGACAGGGACCCGAACACTGAAGCTTTCTTT. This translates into CASSPPDRDRDPNTEAFF.

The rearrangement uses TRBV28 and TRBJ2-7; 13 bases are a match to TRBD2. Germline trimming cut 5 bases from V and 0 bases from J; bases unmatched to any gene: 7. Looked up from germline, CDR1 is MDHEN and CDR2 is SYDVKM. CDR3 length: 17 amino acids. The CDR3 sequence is CASSLGTSGVDSYEQYF. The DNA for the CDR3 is TGTGCCAGCAGTCTCGGGACTAGCGGGGTCGACTCCTACGAGCAGTACTTC.

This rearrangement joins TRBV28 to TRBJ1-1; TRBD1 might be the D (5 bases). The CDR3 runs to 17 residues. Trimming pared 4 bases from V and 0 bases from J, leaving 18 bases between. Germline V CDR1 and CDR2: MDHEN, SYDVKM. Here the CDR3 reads CASSSGRDGNMNTEAFF. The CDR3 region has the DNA TGTGCCAGCAGTTCAGGTCGGGACGGAAATATGAACACTGAAGCTTTCTTT.

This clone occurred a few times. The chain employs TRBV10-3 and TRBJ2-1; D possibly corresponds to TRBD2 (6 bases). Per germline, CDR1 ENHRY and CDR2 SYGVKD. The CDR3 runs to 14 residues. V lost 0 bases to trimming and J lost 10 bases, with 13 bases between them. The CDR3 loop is CAISESAGPGEQFF. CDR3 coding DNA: TGTGCCATCAGTGAGTCCGCGGGACCAGGGGAGCAGTTCTTC.

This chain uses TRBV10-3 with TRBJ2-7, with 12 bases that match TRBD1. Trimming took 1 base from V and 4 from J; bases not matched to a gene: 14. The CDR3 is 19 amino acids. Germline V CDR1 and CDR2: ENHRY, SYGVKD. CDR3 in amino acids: CAISELKSPGTGGTYEQYF. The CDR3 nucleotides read TGTGCCATCAGTGAGTTAAAGTCACCCGGGACAGGGGGCACTTACGAGCAGTACTTC.